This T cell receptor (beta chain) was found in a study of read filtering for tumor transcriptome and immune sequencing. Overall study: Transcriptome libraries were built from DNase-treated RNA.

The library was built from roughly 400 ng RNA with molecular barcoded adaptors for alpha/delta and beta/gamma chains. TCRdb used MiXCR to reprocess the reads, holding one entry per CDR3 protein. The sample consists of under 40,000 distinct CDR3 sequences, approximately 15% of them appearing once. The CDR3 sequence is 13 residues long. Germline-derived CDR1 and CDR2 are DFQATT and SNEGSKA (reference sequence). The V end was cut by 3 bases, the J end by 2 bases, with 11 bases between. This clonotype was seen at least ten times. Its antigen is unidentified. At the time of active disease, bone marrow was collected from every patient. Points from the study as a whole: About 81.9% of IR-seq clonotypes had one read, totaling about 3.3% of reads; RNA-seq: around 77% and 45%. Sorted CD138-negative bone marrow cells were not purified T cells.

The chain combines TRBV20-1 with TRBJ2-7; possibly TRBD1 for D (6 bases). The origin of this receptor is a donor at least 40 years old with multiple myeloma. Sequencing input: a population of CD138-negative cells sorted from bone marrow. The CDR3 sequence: CSASGAGAYEQYF. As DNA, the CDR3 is TGCAGTGCTAGCGGGGCAGGGGCCTACGAGCAGTACTTC.